The TCR beta chain described here comes from a study of blood T cell repertoires in COVID-19. Study context: Acute and convalescent COVID-19 samples came from the United States, Italy and Spain. The cDNA or gDNA used as material had been derived from T cells, B-cell-depleted T cells, or PBMCs.

Per the study methods: Amplification of reference gene primers was used by the study to estimate nucleated cell counts. Method: immunoSEQ multiplex PCR; TCRdb's copy keeps in-frame clones and lacks some. Clone size and V and J calls were adopted from that table, with D and trimming inferred from the DNA. Seen here are approximately 76,000 clones, 88% observed once, and the top ten hold roughly 45%. Trimming left V 5 bases short and J 1 base short, with 11 bases between. This CDR3 spans 14 amino acids. Looked up from germline, CDR1 is SGHRS and CDR2 is YFSETQ. The sequenced sample was peripheral blood. This receptor was obtained from a human donor in a cohort sampled during active COVID-19. The chain has TRBV5-1 and TRBJ2-3; D may be TRBD1 (5 bases). The CDR3 sequence: CASRGLGGTDTQYF. Here the CDR3 DNA reads TGCGCCAGCAGGGGATTAGGGGGCACAGATACGCAGTATTTT. Together with reference TRBV5-1 and TRBJ2-3, the CDR3 gives the full variable domain: KAGVTQTPRYLIKTRGQQVTLSCSPISGHRSVSWYQQTPGQGLQFLFEYFSETQRNKGNFPGRFSGRQFSNSRSEMNVSTLELGDSALYLCASRGLGGTDTQYFGPGTRLTVL.